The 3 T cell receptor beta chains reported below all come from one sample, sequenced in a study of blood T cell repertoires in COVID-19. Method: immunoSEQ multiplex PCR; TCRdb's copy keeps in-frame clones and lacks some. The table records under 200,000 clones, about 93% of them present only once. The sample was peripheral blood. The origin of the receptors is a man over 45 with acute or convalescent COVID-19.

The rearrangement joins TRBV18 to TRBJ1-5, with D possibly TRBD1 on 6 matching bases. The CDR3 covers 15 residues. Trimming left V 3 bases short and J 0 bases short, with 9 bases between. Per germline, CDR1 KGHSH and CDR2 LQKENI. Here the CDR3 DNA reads TGTGCCAGCTCACCGACAGGATATAGCAATCAGCCCCAGCATTTT. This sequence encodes CASSPTGYSNQPQHF.

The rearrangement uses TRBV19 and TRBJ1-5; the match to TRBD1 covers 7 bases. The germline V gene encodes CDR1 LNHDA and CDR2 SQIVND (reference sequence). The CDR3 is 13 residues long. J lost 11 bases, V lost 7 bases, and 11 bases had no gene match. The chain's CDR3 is CASTPGGRGSQHF. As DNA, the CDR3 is TGTGCCAGTACCCCAGGGGGACGGGGTTCCCAGCATTTT.

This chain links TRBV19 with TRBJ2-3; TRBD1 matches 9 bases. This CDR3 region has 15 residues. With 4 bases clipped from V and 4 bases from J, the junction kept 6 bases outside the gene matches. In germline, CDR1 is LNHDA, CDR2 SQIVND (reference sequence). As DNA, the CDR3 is TGTGCCAGTAGTAACAGACAGGGGGGCGCAGATACGCAGTATTTT. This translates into CASSNRQGGADTQYF.